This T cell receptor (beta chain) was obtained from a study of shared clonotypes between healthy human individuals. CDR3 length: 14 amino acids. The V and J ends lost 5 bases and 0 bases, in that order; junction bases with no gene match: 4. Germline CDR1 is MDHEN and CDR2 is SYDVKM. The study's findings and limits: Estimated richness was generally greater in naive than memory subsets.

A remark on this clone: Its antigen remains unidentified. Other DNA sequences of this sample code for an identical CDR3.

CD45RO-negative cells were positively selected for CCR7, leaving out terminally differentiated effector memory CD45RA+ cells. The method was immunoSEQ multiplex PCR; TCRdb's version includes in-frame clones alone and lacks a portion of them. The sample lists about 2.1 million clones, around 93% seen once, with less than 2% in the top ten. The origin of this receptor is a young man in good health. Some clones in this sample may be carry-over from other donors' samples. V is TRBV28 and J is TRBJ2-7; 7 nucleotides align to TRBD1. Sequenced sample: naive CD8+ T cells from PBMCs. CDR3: CASSKTGSSYEQYF. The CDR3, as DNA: TGTGCCAGCAGTAAGACAGGGAGCTCCTACGAGCAGTACTTC.